A selection of T cell receptor beta chains follows, all from one sample in a study of shared clonotypes between healthy human individuals. Assay used: immunoSEQ multiplex PCR; TCRdb lists only in-frame clones, some missing. The sample holds around 1.5 million clones, 95% to 99% seen once. Sequencing was done on a sample of naive CD4+ T cells sorted from blood. These receptor sequences come from a young man in good health. CDR3s include the opening cysteine and the closing phenylalanine or tryptophan. A D gene is named only where the DNA matches it firmly. Clone size is not always given. Where it is, it says once, few, many or a class for expanded clones.

D gene,V gene,J gene,clone size,CDR3 DNA,CDR3 protein
TRBD1,TRBV18,TRBJ1-1,-,TGTGCCAGCTCACACCGACAGGGGGAAGCTTTCTTT,CASSHRQGEAFF
-,TRBV27,TRBJ2-1,-,TGTGCCAGCAGTTTGTGGGGACTCGGGTTAACCTACAATGAGCAGTTCTTC,CASSLWGLGLTYNEQFF
-,TRBV27,TRBJ2-7,-,TGTGCCAGCAGTCCGACAGACCTTCTAGGGCGGATTACCTACGAGCAGTACTTC,CASSPTDLLGRITYEQYF
TRBD1,TRBV18,TRBJ2-7,-,TGTGCCAGCTCACCCCAACAGGGGGCGGCCTACGAGCAGTACTTC,CASSPQQGAAYEQYF
TRBD2,TRBV5-1,TRBJ2-4,-,TGCGCCAGCCGACCCGGGACTAGCGGGAGTATTGCCAAAAACATTCAGTACTTC,CASRPGTSGSIAKNIQYF
TRBD2,TRBV18,TRBJ2-7,-,TGTGCCAGCTCTCAAATAGCGGGAGGGCCTGATTCTCGGTACGAGCAGTACTTC,CASSQIAGGPDSRYEQYF
-,TRBV18,TRBJ1-2,once,TGTGCCAGCTCACCAAGACTGGACAGCCCCTATGGCTACACCTTC,CASSPRLDSPYGYTF
-,TRBV11-3,TRBJ2-2,-,TGTGCCAGCAGCTTTAGTCACGGCGGGAAAAACACCGGGGAGCTGTTTTTT,CASSFSHGGKNTGELFF
-,TRBV5-1,TRBJ2-7,-,TGCGCCAGCAGCTTGGCGGGGGACGGCCACGAGCAGTACTTC,CASSLAGDGHEQYF
-,TRBV27,TRBJ2-2,-,TGTGCCAGCACCACATGGTACACCGGGGAGCTGTTTTTT,CASTTWYTGELFF
-,TRBV7-2,TRBJ2-2,-,TGTGCCAGCAGCTTAGTCAGGGACGGCGGGGAGCTGTTTTTT,CASSLVRDGGELFF
TRBD1,TRBV9,TRBJ2-7,-,TGTGCCAGCAGCAACCGACAGGGAAGCTCCTACGAGCAGTACTTC,CASSNRQGSSYEQYF
-,TRBV28,TRBJ2-1,-,TGTGCCAGCAGTGCCCAGAAGGTGTTCTTC,CASSAQKVFF
TRBD1,TRBV18,TRBJ1-2,-,TGTGCCAGCTCAATTAAACAGGGGGTGGACTATGGCTACACCTTC,CASSIKQGVDYGYTF
-,TRBV19,TRBJ2-7,-,TGTGCCAGTCGTTCGGGCTACGAGCAGTACTTC,CASRSGYEQYF
-,TRBV30,TRBJ1-5,-,TGTGCCTGGAGTTCCCAAGGGCCCCAGCATTTT,CAWSSQGPQHF
-,TRBV6-5,TRBJ2-1,-,TGTGCCAGCAGTTATCGCGTTTCAGGGATCCACAATGAGCAGTTCTTC,CASSYRVSGIHNEQFF
-,TRBV29-1,TRBJ2-7,-,TGCAGCGCCAGGGAAAACGAGCAGTACTTC,CSARENEQYF
TRBD1,TRBV6-5,TRBJ2-7,-,TGTGCCAGCAGCCCAAGGACAGGGCCGATCTACGAGCAGTACTTC,CASSPRTGPIYEQYF
-,TRBV10-2,TRBJ2-5,-,TGCGCCAGCACGGAGCAAGAGACCCAGTACTTC,CASTEQETQYF
TRBD1,TRBV28,TRBJ2-5,once,TGTGCCAGCAGTTTATGGGGGGACAGGGGAGAGACCCAGTACTTC,CASSLWGDRGETQYF
-,TRBV5-4,TRBJ2-7,-,TGTGCCAGCAGCCCCCAGGGGGGAGCGCTCCTTAGGGAGCAGTACTTC,CASSPQGGALLREQYF
TRBD1,TRBV29-1,TRBJ2-3,-,TGCAGCGGGAGGACAGGCCGCACAGATACGCAGTATTTT,CSGRTGRTDTQYF
-,TRBV5-6,TRBJ2-7,-,TGTGCCAGCAGCCACCCGCGGGATAGCGAGCAGTACTTC,CASSHPRDSEQYF
-,TRBV5-1,TRBJ2-2,few,TGCGCCAGCAGCTCCTTGGGCACCGGGGAGCTGTTTTTT,CASSSLGTGELFF
TRBD2,TRBV29-1,TRBJ2-7,-,TGCAGCGTTGTTGGAACTAGCGAAGAGCAGTACTTC,CSVVGTSEEQYF
TRBD2,TRBV5-4,TRBJ2-3,-,TGTGCCAGCAGCACGGCGGGGGTGGCAGATACGCAGTATTTT,CASSTAGVADTQYF
-,TRBV11-3,TRBJ2-3,-,TGTGCCAGCAGCAAGAGGGGGGATACGCAGTATTTT,CASSKRGDTQYF
TRBD1,TRBV12-5,TRBJ1-1,-,TGTGCTAGTGGTTTGGGAGACAGGGTGAACACTGAAGCTTTCTTT,CASGLGDRVNTEAFF
TRBD1,TRBV7-9,TRBJ2-2,once,TGTGCCAGCAGCCGATTCGGGACAGGGGAGTTCACCGGGGAGCTGTTTTTT,CASSRFGTGEFTGELFF
-,TRBV5-1,TRBJ2-3,-,TGCGCCAGCGGGACAGATACGCAGTATTTT,CASGTDTQYF
-,TRBV14,TRBJ2-1,once,TGTGCCAGCAGCCAAGATCCCCTATGGCTAGCGACTTCCTACAATGAGCAGTTCTTC,CASSQDPLWLATSYNEQFF
TRBD2,TRBV2,TRBJ2-7,-,TGTGCCAGCAAGGAGGGAGGGCCCTCTCACGAGCAGTACTTC,CASKEGGPSHEQYF
TRBD2,TRBV2,TRBJ2-1,-,TGTGCCAGCAGTCCCACGGGAGGGGAGCAGTTCTTC,CASSPTGGEQFF
TRBD1,TRBV28,TRBJ1-2,-,TGTGCCAGCATGGTAGGGGGCGAGCAGGCCGGCTATGGCTACACCTTC,CASMVGGEQAGYGYTF
-,TRBV9,TRBJ1-1,-,TGTGCCAGCAGCGCTCAACGGCAGAACACTGAAGCTTTCTTT,CASSAQRQNTEAFF
TRBD1,TRBV5-5,TRBJ1-5,-,TGTGCCAGCAGTACGGACAGGTATAGCAATCAGCCCCAGCATTTT,CASSTDRYSNQPQHF
TRBD1,TRBV5-6,TRBJ2-5,once,TGTGCCAGCAGCTTGGGGGGACAGGGTCGGGAGACCCAGTACTTC,CASSLGGQGRETQYF
-,TRBV9,TRBJ1-1,-,TGTGCCAGCAGCGTAGTGATCCGCACTGAAGCTTTCTTT,CASSVVIRTEAFF
-,TRBV19,TRBJ1-1,-,TGTGCCAGTAGTATTTTGAACACTGAAGCTTTCTTT,CASSILNTEAFF
TRBD2,TRBV7-2,TRBJ2-3,once,TGTGCCAGCAGCTTAAGCGGGACCACAGATACGCAGTATTTT,CASSLSGTTDTQYF
-,TRBV6-5,TRBJ1-4,-,TGTGCCAGCAGTTACCTCAGGGGCACAAATGAAAAACTGTTTTTT,CASSYLRGTNEKLFF
TRBD2,TRBV4-2,TRBJ2-1,-,TGTGCCAGCAGCCAAATAGCGGGAGATGGACACAATGAGCAGTTCTTC,CASSQIAGDGHNEQFF
TRBD1,TRBV7-2,TRBJ2-7,-,TGTGCCAGCAGCTTGGGCCAGGGGGTGGACGAGCAGTACTTC,CASSLGQGVDEQYF
-,TRBV9,TRBJ2-3,-,TGTGCCAGCAGCTCAATTGGAGGTTTCACAGATACGCAGTATTTT,CASSSIGGFTDTQYF
-,TRBV2,TRBJ2-5,-,TGTGCCAGCAGCCCTAGGACAGCGCAAGAGACCCAGTACTTC,CASSPRTAQETQYF
-,TRBV28,TRBJ1-5,-,TGTGCCAGCAGTTTTTACGAACGACGGCCCCAGCATTTT,CASSFYERRPQHF
-,TRBV6-5,TRBJ2-7,-,TGTGCCAGCAGTTACTCTGGGATTGGCGTATCCTACGAGCAGTACTTC,CASSYSGIGVSYEQYF
TRBD2,TRBV11-1,TRBJ2-5,-,TGTGCCAGCAGCCCCCCGGGGAGGGTGGAAGAGACCCAGTACTTC,CASSPPGRVEETQYF
-,TRBV18,TRBJ2-2,once,TGTGCCAGCTCTCGCGACCGGGACGCGTCGAACACCGGGGAGCTGTTTTTT,CASSRDRDASNTGELFF
-,TRBV5-8,TRBJ1-1,-,TGTGCCAGCAGCTACCCTGGGGCCCAGAACACTGAAGCTTTCTTT,CASSYPGAQNTEAFF
-,TRBV6-6,TRBJ2-2,-,TGTGCCAGCTCGAGCGGTAACACCGGGGAGCTGTTTTTT,CASSSGNTGELFF
TRBD2,TRBV9,TRBJ2-1,-,TGTGCCAGCAGCGGGACTAGCGGGAGGGACAATGAGCAGTTCTTC,CASSGTSGRDNEQFF